This is a list of T cell receptor beta chains from one sample in a study of blood T cell repertoires in COVID-19. Here immunoSEQ multiplex PCR was the method, and the copy in TCRdb shows in-frame clones only, minus some. In the table there are about 100,000 clones, about 90% of which are singletons. The sequenced sample was peripheral blood. These receptors were obtained from a human donor in a cohort sampled during active COVID-19. Each CDR3 is given with its conserved first and last residue. The order of the fields is clone size, V gene, J gene, D gene, CDR3 DNA, CDR3 protein. D genes are given only for firm matches. Some rows mark clone size as missing; the rest say once, few, many or name a class of expanded clone.

abundance: -; v_gene: TRBV4-2; j_gene: TRBJ2-1; d_gene: TRBD2; CDR3nt: TGTGCCAGCAGCGTTGAGGGACTAGCGGGAGAAAGTGAGCAGTTCTTC; CDR3aa: CASSVEGLAGESEQFF
abundance: -; v_gene: TRBV18; j_gene: TRBJ1-1; d_gene: -; CDR3nt: TGTGCCAGCTCACCACTTTCCCCAAACCCGGGGGTGAACACTGAAGCTTTCTTT; CDR3aa: CASSPLSPNPGVNTEAFF
abundance: once; v_gene: TRBV5-1; j_gene: TRBJ2-4; d_gene: -; CDR3nt: TGCGCCAGCAGGCCCGGGACTGGGGGAAACATTCAGTACTTC; CDR3aa: CASRPGTGGNIQYF
abundance: few; v_gene: TRBV5-1; j_gene: TRBJ2-4; d_gene: TRBD2; CDR3nt: TGCGCCAGCACCCAAGGGACTAGCGGGAATGGAAACATTCAGTACTTC; CDR3aa: CASTQGTSGNGNIQYF
abundance: -; v_gene: TRBV3-1/TRBV3-2; j_gene: TRBJ1-1; d_gene: -; CDR3nt: TGTGCCAGCAGCCAAGTACCCGATACGACATATGAAGCTTTCTTT; CDR3aa: CASSQVPDTTYEAFF
abundance: -; v_gene: TRBV6-5; j_gene: TRBJ2-5; d_gene: -; CDR3nt: TGTGCCAGCAGAGTTACAGGTTCCCGGGAGACCCAGTACTTC; CDR3aa: CASRVTGSRETQYF
abundance: -; v_gene: TRBV6-5; j_gene: TRBJ2-2; d_gene: TRBD2; CDR3nt: TGTGCCAGCAGGGTGACTAGCGTAGGCACCGGGGAGCTGTTTTTT; CDR3aa: CASRVTSVGTGELFF
abundance: -; v_gene: TRBV5-5; j_gene: TRBJ2-7; d_gene: -; CDR3nt: TGTGCCAGCAGCTTGGGGACAGACCGTTTCTCCTACGAGCAGTACTTC; CDR3aa: CASSLGTDRFSYEQYF
abundance: -; v_gene: TRBV18; j_gene: TRBJ2-7; d_gene: TRBD1; CDR3nt: TGTGCCAGCTCACCCGACAGGGGTATTGTCTACGAGCAGTACTTC; CDR3aa: CASSPDRGIVYEQYF
abundance: -; v_gene: TRBV9; j_gene: TRBJ2-1; d_gene: -; CDR3nt: TGTGCCAGCAGCGTAGGTGGCGTAGGGGCCTACAATGAGCAGTTCTTC; CDR3aa: CASSVGGVGAYNEQFF
abundance: -; v_gene: TRBV7-2; j_gene: TRBJ2-3; d_gene: -; CDR3nt: TGTGCCAGCAGCCGAGGTGCAGCGCAGTATTTT; CDR3aa: CASSRGAAQYF
abundance: -; v_gene: TRBV21-1; j_gene: TRBJ2-7; d_gene: -; CDR3nt: TGTGCCAGCAGCAATCGGCACAGGGGGCGCGAGCAGTACTTC; CDR3aa: CASSNRHRGREQYF
abundance: -; v_gene: TRBV19; j_gene: TRBJ1-5; d_gene: -; CDR3nt: TGTGCCAGTAGTGGGGCAGGGATAAGAAATCAGCCCCAGCATTTT; CDR3aa: CASSGAGIRNQPQHF
abundance: few; v_gene: TRBV3-1/TRBV3-2; j_gene: TRBJ1-6; d_gene: -; CDR3nt: TGTGCCAGCAGCCAACTTAGGGGTGGGTCACCCCTCCACTTT; CDR3aa: CASSQLRGGSPLHF
abundance: -; v_gene: TRBV19; j_gene: TRBJ2-5; d_gene: TRBD2; CDR3nt: TGTGCCAGTAAGTGGGACTATTATCGGGCCGAAGAGACCCAGTACTTC; CDR3aa: CASKWDYYRAEETQYF
abundance: -; v_gene: TRBV24-1; j_gene: TRBJ2-1; d_gene: TRBD2; CDR3nt: TGTGCCACCAGTGCCACAGGGCAAAGCCTAGCGGGAGCATATGAGCAGTTCTTC; CDR3aa: CATSATGQSLAGAYEQFF
abundance: -; v_gene: TRBV5-4; j_gene: TRBJ2-3; d_gene: TRBD2; CDR3nt: TGTGCCAGCAGCTCAACTAGCGGGGGCACAGATACGCAGTATTTT; CDR3aa: CASSSTSGGTDTQYF
abundance: -; v_gene: TRBV5-1; j_gene: TRBJ2-1; d_gene: TRBD1; CDR3nt: TGCGCCAGCAGCTTACCCGGGACAGGCGTCTACAATGAGCAGTTCTTC; CDR3aa: CASSLPGTGVYNEQFF
abundance: -; v_gene: TRBV20-1; j_gene: TRBJ2-1; d_gene: TRBD2; CDR3nt: TGCAGTGCGAGTATTTGGACTAGCGGGAGGAGCAATGAGCAGTTCTTC; CDR3aa: CSASIWTSGRSNEQFF
abundance: -; v_gene: TRBV11-2; j_gene: TRBJ2-3; d_gene: TRBD2; CDR3nt: TGTGCCAGCAGCAGGGGGACGGGAGGGCCATTAGATACGCAGTATTTT; CDR3aa: CASSRGTGGPLDTQYF
abundance: once; v_gene: TRBV15; j_gene: TRBJ2-1; d_gene: TRBD2; CDR3nt: TGTGCCACCAGCAGTAGGACTAGCGGATACAATGAGCAGTTCTTC; CDR3aa: CATSSRTSGYNEQFF
abundance: -; v_gene: TRBV10-3; j_gene: TRBJ2-7; d_gene: -; CDR3nt: TGTGCCATCAGAAAGGGACAACAAGGGGCCTACGAGCAGTACTTC; CDR3aa: CAIRKGQQGAYEQYF
abundance: few; v_gene: TRBV5-1; j_gene: TRBJ1-1; d_gene: TRBD1; CDR3nt: TGCGCCAGCAGCCTCACGGACAGGGGTCGCCGGGAAGCTTTCTTT; CDR3aa: CASSLTDRGRREAFF
abundance: -; v_gene: TRBV30; j_gene: TRBJ2-5; d_gene: TRBD2; CDR3nt: TGTGCCTGGAGTAAAGCGGGAGGGCCGGAGACCCAGTACTTC; CDR3aa: CAWSKAGGPETQYF
abundance: -; v_gene: TRBV27; j_gene: TRBJ2-7; d_gene: -; CDR3nt: TGTGCCAGCAGTTTATATGGGGGAGGCTCATACGAGCAGTACTTC; CDR3aa: CASSLYGGGSYEQYF
abundance: few; v_gene: TRBV6-6; j_gene: TRBJ2-7; d_gene: -; CDR3nt: TGTGCCAGCAGTCGAACCTCCGGGACACGATCCTACGAGCAGTACTTC; CDR3aa: CASSRTSGTRSYEQYF
abundance: -; v_gene: TRBV6-6; j_gene: TRBJ1-4; d_gene: -; CDR3nt: TGTGCCAGCATCGGGGGGCTTGGTAATGAAAAACTGTTTTTT; CDR3aa: CASIGGLGNEKLFF
abundance: -; v_gene: TRBV6-1; j_gene: TRBJ2-6; d_gene: -; CDR3nt: TGTGCCAGCAGTGACAGGGTCCCCTCTGGGGCCAACGTCCTGACTTTC; CDR3aa: CASSDRVPSGANVLTF
abundance: -; v_gene: TRBV28; j_gene: TRBJ2-3; d_gene: TRBD1; CDR3nt: TGTGCCGCCGGGACAGGGGATGTCACAGATACGCAGTATTTT; CDR3aa: CAAGTGDVTDTQYF
abundance: -; v_gene: TRBV6-5; j_gene: TRBJ2-7; d_gene: -; CDR3nt: TGTGCCAGCAGTTACTCTCCAGGGCCCTACGAGCAGTACTTC; CDR3aa: CASSYSPGPYEQYF
abundance: -; v_gene: TRBV28; j_gene: TRBJ2-3; d_gene: -; CDR3nt: TGTGCCAGCAGTTATAGTAATCCCGCTACGCAGTATTTT; CDR3aa: CASSYSNPATQYF
abundance: -; v_gene: TRBV7-8; j_gene: TRBJ1-2; d_gene: -; CDR3nt: TGTGCCAGCAGCTTAGAGGGCAGGAGGAACTATGGCTACACCTTC; CDR3aa: CASSLEGRRNYGYTF
abundance: -; v_gene: TRBV27; j_gene: TRBJ2-7; d_gene: TRBD2; CDR3nt: TGTGCCAGCAGTTCTGAACTAGGGACTAGCGGGAGTTACGAGCAGTACTTC; CDR3aa: CASSSELGTSGSYEQYF
abundance: -; v_gene: TRBV11-2; j_gene: TRBJ2-1; d_gene: TRBD2; CDR3nt: TGTGCCAGCAGCTTAGAAGGGTTCGGCGGGAGGGCCTCGACAGGCAATGAGCAGTTCTTC; CDR3aa: CASSLEGFGGRASTGNEQFF
abundance: -; v_gene: TRBV11-2; j_gene: TRBJ1-4; d_gene: TRBD1; CDR3nt: TGTGCCAGCAGCCCAGGGGGCGGAGAAAAACTGTTTTTT; CDR3aa: CASSPGGGEKLFF
abundance: -; v_gene: TRBV24-1; j_gene: TRBJ2-3; d_gene: TRBD2; CDR3nt: TGTGCCACCAGTGGAAGGACTAGTGGGGATACGCAGTATTTT; CDR3aa: CATSGRTSGDTQYF
abundance: -; v_gene: TRBV19; j_gene: TRBJ1-5; d_gene: -; CDR3nt: TGTGCCAGTAGTAGTGGACAGAATAGCAATCAGCCCCAGCATTTT; CDR3aa: CASSSGQNSNQPQHF
abundance: -; v_gene: TRBV10-3; j_gene: TRBJ2-1; d_gene: -; CDR3nt: TGTGCCATCAGCGGTATTCGGGAATTTCTAGTCGATGAGCAGTTCTTC; CDR3aa: CAISGIREFLVDEQFF
abundance: -; v_gene: TRBV29-1; j_gene: TRBJ1-4; d_gene: -; CDR3nt: TGCAGCGTTGCCGACAGATTAGGTGGCCCCTCGGGTCGGAAACTGTTTTTT; CDR3aa: CSVADRLGGPSGRKLFF
abundance: -; v_gene: TRBV28; j_gene: TRBJ2-7; d_gene: -; CDR3nt: TGTGCCAGCAACTCCGGGACTCTCTCCTACGAGCAGTACTTC; CDR3aa: CASNSGTLSYEQYF
abundance: -; v_gene: TRBV5-1; j_gene: TRBJ1-4; d_gene: -; CDR3nt: TGCGCCAGCAGCCCGGTTTTCGCTGGTAGTGAAAAACTGTTTTTT; CDR3aa: CASSPVFAGSEKLFF
abundance: -; v_gene: TRBV7-8; j_gene: TRBJ2-2; d_gene: -; CDR3nt: TGTGCCAGCAGCACCACATTATCGGGGTTAGCGGGGGAGCTGTTTTTT; CDR3aa: CASSTTLSGLAGELFF
abundance: -; v_gene: TRBV3-1/TRBV3-2; j_gene: TRBJ2-7; d_gene: TRBD1; CDR3nt: TGTGCCAGCAGCCGACAGGGTGGGCCCTACGAGCAGTACTTC; CDR3aa: CASSRQGGPYEQYF
abundance: -; v_gene: TRBV11-3; j_gene: TRBJ2-1; d_gene: TRBD2; CDR3nt: TGTGCCAGCAGCCTGGGGACTAGCGGGAGATCGGGCAATGAGCAGTTCTTC; CDR3aa: CASSLGTSGRSGNEQFF
abundance: few; v_gene: TRBV9; j_gene: TRBJ2-3; d_gene: TRBD2; CDR3nt: TGTGCCAGCAGCGGGACTAGCGGGAGGGGTACGCAGTATTTT; CDR3aa: CASSGTSGRGTQYF
abundance: -; v_gene: TRBV5-6; j_gene: TRBJ1-6; d_gene: -; CDR3nt: TGTGCCAGCAGCTTGGGGACAGACAGTTCACCCCTCCACTTT; CDR3aa: CASSLGTDSSPLHF
abundance: -; v_gene: TRBV5-1; j_gene: TRBJ2-1; d_gene: -; CDR3nt: TGCGCCAGCAGCTTGGAGCAAACTGTGAGCTCCTACAATGAGCAGTTCTTC; CDR3aa: CASSLEQTVSSYNEQFF
abundance: -; v_gene: TRBV12-3/TRBV12-4; j_gene: TRBJ1-2; d_gene: TRBD1; CDR3nt: TGTGCCAGCAGCCCGACAGGGTTTGGCTACACCTTC; CDR3aa: CASSPTGFGYTF